The 23 T cell receptor beta chains given below trace back to one sample, sequenced in a study of CD8+CD57+ T cells in acquired aplastic anemia. Before being chosen for sequencing, patients had shown CD8+CD57+ cell expansion by flow cytometry. Genomic DNA served as template for TCR beta VDJ and CDR3 profiling. TCRdb recomputed calls from the reads with MiXCR, one row per CDR3 protein. The data hold 50,000 to 65,000 distinct CDR3 sequences, with roughly three fifths observed a single time. The sequenced sample was sorted CD4+, CD8+, or CD8+CD57+ T cells (not recorded which) from PBMCs. These receptors came from a human donor with aplastic anemia.

Remarks on this clonotype: A read error may explain this, as a much larger clone is one base away. The chain couples TRBV5-4 to TRBJ1-1; no clear D. The CDR3 has 12 amino acids. Germline CDR1 and CDR2: SGHNT and YYREEE (reference sequence). The CDR3, as DNA: TGTGCTTTTTCCGGAGAGTACGCTGAAGCTTTCTTT. Translation: CAFSGEYAEAFF.

The V and J genes are TRBV7-9 and TRBJ1-2; D possibly corresponds to TRBD1 (6 bases). The CDR3 runs to 13 residues. Trimming pared 10 bases from V and 5 bases from J, leaving 17 bases between. Germline V gives CDR1 SEHNR, CDR2 FQNEAQ (reference sequence). CDR3 DNA: TGTGCCATTACGGGGGCAGATCCTTATGGCTACACCTTC. Translation gives CAITGADPYGYTF.

The chain has TRBV7-8 and TRBJ1-1; D gene uncertain. The CDR3 totals 14 residues. Germline V gene data show CDR1 as SGHVS and CDR2 as FQNEAQ. V shed 1 base and J shed 4 bases, with 10 bases lying between them. The CDR3 bases are TGTGCCAGCAGCTTAGATTCTCCTCGCACTGAAGCTTTCTTT. Amino acid sequence: CASSLDSPRTEAFF.

The chain carries TRBV19 and TRBJ2-1, with 9 bases that match TRBD1. The CDR3 is made up of 16 amino acids. Germline V CDR1 and CDR2: LNHDA, SQIVND (reference sequence). J lost 9 bases, V lost 3 bases, and 12 bases had no gene match. The CDR3 is CASSMTPGQGIGEQFF. DNA of the CDR3: TGTGCCAGTAGTATGACGCCGGGACAGGGTATCGGTGAGCAGTTCTTC.

In its sample, this clonotype was seen a few times. V and J are TRBV2 and TRBJ2-1; perhaps TRBD1 as D (6 bases). CDR1 is SNHLY, CDR2 FYNNEI, per germline. V lost 6 bases and J 8 bases, leaving 17 bases between the germline ends. The CDR3 has 14 amino acids. CDR3 protein: CASRGKRQDDEQFF. DNA for the CDR3: TGTGCCAGCAGAGGGAAGAGACAGGACGATGAGCAGTTCTTC.

The table lists this clonotype with many counts. J is TRBJ1-5 and V is TRBV12-3 or TRBV12-4, with D perhaps matching TRBD1 (5 bases). This CDR3 contains 14 residues. The ends were cut back, 8 bases at V and 2 bases at J, with 13 bases in the middle. The CDR3: CASVLGQGNQPQHF. The CDR3 DNA reads TGTGCCAGCGTCCTGGGGCAGGGCAATCAGCCCCAGCATTTT.

The CDR3 protein is CASKGGETQYF. The CDR3 region has the DNA TGTGCCTCCAAGGGAGGGGAGACCCAGTACTTC. The J gene is TRBJ2-5, the V gene TRBV19; TRBD2 agrees at 7 bases. There are 11 residues in the CDR3. Germline V gives CDR1 LNHDA, CDR2 SQIVND (reference sequence). V lost 11 bases to trimming and J lost 5 bases; unmatched junction nucleotides: 5.

Points on this clonotype: Given a much more abundant clone one base away, this may be a read error. The rearrangement joins TRBV20-1 to TRBJ2-3; D is perhaps TRBD2 (6 bases). CDR1 and CDR2 (germline): DFQATT, SNEGSKA (reference sequence). The CDR3 runs to 17 residues. V gave up 5 bases and J gave up 4 bases, with 25 bases separating them. The CDR3 region has the DNA TGCAGTGCTCACGACGGGGGTCTCTCCAATGCCCCAGATACGCAGTATTTT. Amino acid sequence: CSAHDGGLSNAPDTQYF.

The chain is built from TRBV15 and TRBJ2-7; D tentatively reads TRBD1 or TRBD2 (5 bases each). The germline V and J ends were trimmed by 5 bases and 3 bases, with 14 bases remaining between them. This CDR3 has 14 residues. Germline V gene lookup returns CDR1 LNHNV and CDR2 YYDKDF (reference sequence). As DNA, the CDR3 is TGTGCCACCAGCGGGGACGGCTTCTACTACGAGCAGTACTTC. Its translation: CATSGDGFYYEQYF.

This clonotype was seen ten or more times. This chain links TRBV7-9 with TRBJ1-4; 7 nucleotides match TRBD1. Germline CDR1 and CDR2: SEHNR and FQNEAQ (reference sequence). The CDR3 loop spans 15 amino acids. V was pared by 5 bases and J by 5 bases, with 8 bases of the junction left unmatched. The CDR3 protein is CASSHRQGGNEKLFF. The DNA for the CDR3 is TGTGCCAGCAGCCATCGACAGGGCGGGAATGAAAAACTGTTTTTT.

The CDR3 is CASSLSGTEQYF. Written as DNA, the CDR3 is TGTGCCAGCAGTCTCTCAGGGACGGAGCAGTACTTC. The chain uses TRBV25-1 and TRBJ2-7, with D perhaps matching TRBD1 or TRBD2 (5 bases each). The CDR3 is 12 amino acids. Trimming cost V 5 bases and J 7 bases, with 12 bases left between them. Germline CDR1 MGHDK, CDR2 SYGVNS.

The V gene is TRBV29-1, the J gene TRBJ1-2, with a possible D match to TRBD1 (6 bases). The V gene lost 6 bases and the J gene lost 8 bases, with 16 bases spanning the gap. CDR1 and CDR2 (germline): SQVTM, ANQGSEA. The CDR3 sequence is 12 residues long. The CDR3, as DNA: TGCAGCGTGATGGAGGGGGAGAGCGGCTACACCTTC. As protein: CSVMEGESGYTF.

This clonotype has a count of ten or more. This sequence joins TRBV13 and TRBJ1-1; a possible D gene is TRBD1 (6 bases). Per the germline V gene, CDR1 is PRHDT and CDR2 is FYEKMQ (reference sequence). Trimming removed 3 bases at V and 4 bases at J, with 15 bases between. This CDR3 region has 15 residues. The CDR3 sequence is CASSFAGSQGTEAFF. The CDR3, as DNA: TGTGCCAGCAGCTTTGCGGGGTCACAGGGCACTGAAGCTTTCTTT.

This chain's CDR3 is CASSQLGTGAYNEQFF. The CDR3 DNA reads TGTGCCAGCAGCCAGCTCGGGACAGGTGCCTACAATGAGCAGTTCTTC. The V and J genes are TRBV14 and TRBJ2-1; 8 positions agree with TRBD1. Germline-derived CDR1 and CDR2 are SGHDN and FVKESK. There are 16 residues in the CDR3. The V and J ends lost 3 bases and 2 bases, in that order; junction bases with no gene match: 6.

The V gene is TRBV15, the J gene TRBJ1-2; TRBD1 aligns across 7 bases. Germline V gene sequence: CDR1 LNHNV, CDR2 YYDKDF (reference sequence). V lost 8 bases to trimming and J lost 8 bases; unmatched junction nucleotides: 8. There are 12 residues in the CDR3. The CDR3 sequence: CATSQGETGYTF. As DNA, the CDR3 is TGTGCCACCTCTCAGGGGGAGACGGGCTACACCTTC. Full variable domain (missing parts from reference TRBV15 and TRBJ1-2): DAMVIQNPRYQVTQFGKPVTLSCSQTLNHNVMYWYQQKSSQAPKLLFHYYDKDFNNEADTPDNFQSRRPNTSFCFLDIRSPGLGDTAMYLCATSQGETGYTFGSGTRLTVV.

This clonotype appeared a few times. This chain links TRBV25-1 with TRBJ1-2; D is possibly TRBD1 (5 bases). This CDR3 comprises 14 residues. Germline CDR1 reads MGHDK; CDR2 reads SYGVNS. The germline V and J ends were trimmed by 3 bases and 4 bases, with 12 bases remaining between them. The CDR3 sequence is CASSDAGRAYGYTF. The CDR3 coding sequence is TGTGCCAGCAGTGATGCGGGCAGGGCCTATGGCTACACCTTC.

This rearrangement joins TRBV20-1 to TRBJ2-2; 8 nucleotides line up with TRBD2. CDR3 length: 16 residues. Germline CDR1 DFQATT, CDR2 SNEGSKA (reference sequence). The J segment lost 7 bases and the V segment lost 1 base, leaving 11 bases of the junction unmatched. The CDR3 reads CSARVAGRALSGELFF. The DNA of the CDR3 is TGCAGTGCTAGAGTGGCCGGGAGGGCCCTCAGCGGGGAGCTGTTTTTT.

V is TRBV7-8 and J is TRBJ2-7; D gene unclear. CDR3 length: 11 residues. CDR1 is SGHVS and CDR2 is FQNEAQ in the germline V gene. V lost 1 base to trimming and J lost 5 bases, with 3 bases between them. CDR3 coding DNA: TGTGCCAGCAGCTTAGACAACGAGCAGTACTTC. It translates to CASSLDNEQYF.

There are a few counts of this clonotype. This sequence joins TRBV2 and TRBJ2-7; D unclear. The length of the CDR3 is 10 residues. V was clipped by 3 bases and J by 3 bases, with 0 bases between them. Germline CDR1 reads SNHLY; CDR2 reads FYNNEI. The CDR3 is CASSDYEQYF. The DNA of the CDR3 is TGTGCCAGCAGTGACTACGAGCAGTACTTC.

In its sample, this clonotype was seen many times. The V and J genes are TRBV7-9 and TRBJ2-5; TRBD1 agrees at 9 bases. The ends lost 5 bases at V and 5 bases at J; junction bases unmatched: 9. CDR3 length: 15 amino acids. CDR1 is SEHNR and CDR2 is FQNEAQ in the germline V gene (reference sequence). In DNA, the CDR3 is TGTGCCAGCAGCCCTTCGACAGGGGGATTGGAGACCCAGTACTTC. It specifies CASSPSTGGLETQYF.

The V and J genes are TRBV15 and TRBJ2-3; 10 positions agree with TRBD2. Per germline, CDR1 LNHNV and CDR2 YYDKDF (reference sequence). This CDR3 region has 17 residues. J gave up 4 bases and V 0 bases, and 7 bases lay outside the gene matches. CDR3 nucleotides: TGTGCCACCAGCAGAGAATACAGCGGGGGGGCGGCAGATACGCAGTATTTT. Its protein is CATSREYSGGAADTQYF.

This chain connects TRBV29-1 to TRBJ2-7; D may be TRBD1 or TRBD2 (5 bases each). From germline, CDR1 is SQVTM and CDR2 ANQGSEA. The CDR3 spans 14 residues. Between the trimmed V and J ends, which lost 0 bases and 2 bases, there was a span of 11 bases. Written as DNA, the CDR3 is TGCAGCGTTGAAGATGGGGACCCCCCCTACGAGCAGTACTTC. This translates into CSVEDGDPPYEQYF.

This clonotype was counted between two and nine times. The V and J genes are TRBV9 and TRBJ2-3; D gene ambiguous. CDR1 and CDR2 from the germline V gene are SGDLS and YYNGEE. Trimming cost V 4 bases and J 4 bases, with 10 bases left between them. This CDR3 spans 13 amino acids. The CDR3, as DNA: TGTGCCAGCAGCTCCGGTGTTCCAGATACGCAGTATTTT. Translated, it gives CASSSGVPDTQYF.